This T cell receptor (beta chain) stems from a study of regulatory T cells in long-lasting Graves disease. General study results and limits: Persistent disease was associated with favored TRBV28 usage and with favored use of TRBJ1-2 and TRBJ2-5. Patients with persistent Graves' had lower TCR diversity than newly diagnosed patients.

As for time point: newly diagnosed GD, antithyroid drugs for less than 3 months. Extracted RNA from PBMCs served as the source of the TCR library. An endocrinology department in Xi'an, China, recruited the patients. Regarding this clonotype: Its antigen is currently unknown.

iRepertoire HTBI primers and Arm-PCR of CDR3 regions built TCR beta libraries. TCRdb re-called the multiplex PCR reads through MiXCR, storing one row per CDR3 protein. The sample has roughly 510,000 distinct CDR3 sequences; 15% to 20% are singletons. Per the germline V gene, CDR1 is SGHTA and CDR2 is FQGTGA. The CDR3 covers 16 residues. V dropped 4 bases and J dropped 4; count of bases not matched to a gene: 7. Another study also made use of these data, one on T cells in Graves' hyperthyroidism and ophthalmopathy. This second report adds: Initially, a first-round RT-PCR of the TCR CDR3 employed the HTBI primer set.

The clonotype comes from a man between 18 and 29 years old with Graves disease. The chain uses TRBV7-3 and TRBJ2-3; 11 bases fit TRBD2. The sample here was peripheral blood mononuclear cells (PBMCs), taken at new diagnosis, from a patient treated with antithyroid drugs. The CDR3: CASSSIAGGGPDTQYF. The CDR3 DNA reads TGTGCCAGCAGCTCAATAGCGGGGGGGGGTCCAGATACGCAGTATTTT.